This is a list of T cell receptor beta chains from one sample in a study of graft-versus-host responses after intestinal transplantation. The protocol was immunoSEQ multiplex PCR, while the TCRdb copy is restricted to in-frame clones and leaves out a portion. The data show 100,000 to 140,000 clones, 87% seen once. For these TCRs, the target antigens are not known. Here the sequenced sample was unstimulated CD4+ T cells sorted from spleen or lymph node cells, taken before transplant. These receptors were taken from a human donor who was the organ donor for an intestinal transplant. CDR3s include the opening cysteine and the closing phenylalanine or tryptophan. Each record gives: clone size, J gene, D gene, V gene, CDR3 protein, CDR3 DNA. The D gene is left open where the match is weak. Not every row has a clone size; where given, it reads once, few, many or a size class.

>NA|TRBJ1-2|NA|TRBV6-5
CASRDSGITKQGYTF
TGTGCCAGCAGGGACTCGGGAATCACTAAGCAAGGCTACACCTTC
>NA|TRBJ2-7|TRBD2|TRBV28
CASSVASGGALRNEQYF
TGTGCCAGCAGTGTAGCTAGCGGGGGGGCCCTCAGGAACGAGCAGTACTTC
>NA|TRBJ1-4|NA|TRBV11-1
CASSLDLGEKLFF
TGTGCCAGCAGCTTAGATTTAGGCGAAAAACTGTTTTTT
>NA|TRBJ2-7|NA|TRBV9
CASSVRSEQYF
TGTGCCAGCAGCGTACGGAGCGAGCAGTACTTC
>NA|TRBJ2-5|NA|TRBV5-1
CASSPDSQETQYF
TGCGCCAGCAGCCCGGACTCCCAAGAGACCCAGTACTTC
>few|TRBJ2-2|TRBD2|TRBV6-5
CASSYDRLAGEELFF
TGTGCCAGCAGTTACGACCGACTAGCGGGAGAGGAGCTGTTTTTT
>NA|TRBJ1-5|NA|TRBV11-2
CASSLWGMGNQPQHF
TGTGCCAGCAGCTTATGGGGGATGGGCAATCAGCCCCAGCATTTT
>once|TRBJ2-3|NA|TRBV6-1
CASSEAPRDTQYF
TGTGCCAGCAGTGAAGCGCCAAGAGATACGCAGTATTTT
>NA|TRBJ2-4|NA|TRBV10-1
CASSERKGGLGNIQYF
TGCGCCAGCAGTGAGAGAAAAGGAGGGTTAGGAAACATTCAGTACTTC
>NA|TRBJ1-1|NA|TRBV5-1
CASSVDSQRLNTEAFF
TGCGCCAGCAGCGTCGACAGCCAGCGCCTGAACACTGAAGCTTTCTTT
>NA|TRBJ2-4|TRBD2|TRBV7-8
CASSRTSSGRFGNIQYF
TGTGCCAGCAGCCGTACTTCTAGCGGGAGGTTTGGAAACATTCAGTACTTC
>NA|TRBJ1-5|TRBD1|TRBV6-6
CASRTGTAQHF
TGTGCCAGCAGAACAGGGACAGCCCAGCATTTT
>NA|TRBJ2-5|NA|TRBV7-2
CASSLVGGRVETQYF
TGTGCCAGCAGCTTAGTGGGGGGGCGGGTAGAGACCCAGTACTTC
>NA|TRBJ1-2|NA|TRBV28
CASSSSTRYTF
TGTGCCAGCAGTTCGTCGACACGCTACACCTTC
>NA|TRBJ2-3|NA|TRBV7-9
CASSLANTDTQYF
TGTGCCAGCAGCTTAGCCAACACAGATACGCAGTATTTT
>NA|TRBJ1-3|NA|TRBV5-4
CASSSGSPGEGNTIYF
TGTGCCAGCAGCTCCGGGAGTCCAGGGGAAGGAAACACCATATATTTT
>NA|TRBJ2-7|TRBD1|TRBV5-6
CASTPGTVRYEQYF
TGTGCCAGCACCCCCGGGACAGTCCGCTACGAGCAGTACTTC
>NA|TRBJ2-1|TRBD2|TRBV6-1
CASSDLGLAGINEQFF
TGTGCCAGCAGTGACCTGGGACTAGCGGGAATCAATGAGCAGTTCTTC
>NA|TRBJ1-6|NA|TRBV6-1
CASSDPSSYNSPLHF
TGTGCCAGCAGTGACCCGAGCTCCTATAATTCACCCCTCCACTTT
>NA|TRBJ2-2|NA|TRBV5-1
CASSGGASGANTGELFF
TGCGCCAGCAGCGGAGGGGCATCAGGGGCGAACACCGGGGAGCTGTTTTTT
>NA|TRBJ1-3|TRBD1|TRBV7-6
CASSLEPGTGLNTIYF
TGTGCCAGCAGCTTAGAACCCGGGACAGGGTTGAACACCATATATTTT
>NA|TRBJ2-2|NA|TRBV6-6
CASSYSRGELFF
TGTGCCAGCAGTTACTCGCGGGGGGAGCTGTTTTTT
>NA|TRBJ2-7|TRBD1|TRBV6-1
CASRFGTGAHEQYF
TGTGCCAGCCGTTTCGGGACAGGGGCTCACGAGCAGTACTTC
>NA|TRBJ1-3|NA|TRBV9
CASSVARESSGNTIYF
TGTGCCAGCAGCGTAGCTAGGGAGAGCTCTGGAAACACCATATATTTT
>NA|TRBJ2-1|NA|TRBV6-5
CASSSPLRFDNEQFF
TGTGCCAGCAGTTCTCCCCTTCGGTTCGACAATGAGCAGTTCTTC